The following is a T cell receptor beta chain sequence with its context. This clonotype has only a few counts. Its binding antigen is unknown. Base qualities are missing; no much larger clone stands one base away. The record originates from a study of T-cell memory formation after mild COVID-19 (dated by TCRdb to 2020 to 2023). Background for the entire study: TCR sequence clusters from the two donors were largely donor specific. Longitudinal TCRalpha and TCRbeta repertoire sequencing tracked T-cell clones expanding and contracting after mild COVID-19 in two donors. Two young, previously healthy adult volunteers, one female and one male, were included in the cohort. The paper as a whole reports these results and caveats: Some responding clones were detected in pre-infection memory, which suggested that pre-existing cross-reactive memory T cells had joined the SARS-CoV-2 response. Clones contracting from day 15 to 85 had balanced CD4/CD8 phenotypes, while a second wave expanding from day 15 to 37 was biased towards CD4+. Contracting CD4+ clones were found mainly in CM and EM memory subsets, while CD8+ clones were enriched in EMRA. The study covered only a couple of mild cases, and larger cohorts including severe cases with pre-infection samples were considered necessary. The second-wave clones that peaked on day 37 were not confirmed to be SARS-CoV-2 specific.

Ficoll-Paque density gradient centrifugation was used to isolate PBMCs. Instrument used: Illumina NovaSeq 6000. TCRalpha and TCRbeta cDNA libraries were constructed by 5'RACE with constant-segment primers, with sample barcodes and unique molecular identifiers being introduced. Trizol reagent was used to extract RNA from every sample. Amplification of the libraries took two PCR steps, and the second step added a second sample barcode plus Illumina TruSeq adapters. Sequencing of the libraries was done on an Illumina NovaSeq, producing 2 x 150 bp paired-end reads. The authors' analysis ran thus. Reads were demultiplexed and collapsed into UMI-guided consensus sequences with migec v1.2.7. Using mixcr v2.1.11, UMI consensuses were aligned to TRA and TRB V and J templates and then assembled into clonotypes. A clonotype was counted as expanded or contracted only when both edgeR and NoisET called the clonotype significant, with the noise models trained on biological replicates. edgeR calls used a false discovery rate-adjusted p below 0.01 and a log2 fold-change threshold of 1. PCA with hierarchical clustering of max-normalized trajectories of the 1000 most abundant clonotypes was used as exploratory dynamics analysis. Each responding clone was given a CD4 or CD8 phenotype based on the CD4+ and CD8+ repertoires, which had been sequenced separately. Using fastp trimming at Q25 and MiXCR clonotype assembly, TCRdb reanalyzed the public sequencing data and kept in-frame beta chains. Each entry is one CDR3 protein sequence, shown with its most common DNA and genes. The authors' filters were not applied to this entry. This sample is represented by roughly 350,000 distinct CDR3 sequences; roughly an eighth of them were singletons. The ten top clones hold over 20% of the sample.

The trim is 4 bases for V and 5 bases for J, with a gap of 16 bases between the germline ends. The germline V gene sets CDR1 to SGDLS and CDR2 to YYNGEE. The CDR3 runs 15 amino acids, cysteine and phenylalanine included. The sequence is cut down to CDR3 DNA, 45 bases in frame from base 1. The V and J genes are TRBV9 and TRBJ2-1, with the D gene tentatively TRBD1 or TRBD2, based on 5 matching bases in each. Specimen: PBMCs or a T cell subset sorted from them (not recorded which). The clonotype comes from a man between 18 and 35 years old who had mild COVID-19 (a few samples of this study predate the infection). The sample titles of this study are shuffled in the database, so cell type and time point are left out; the donor was told from shared clones. The sequenced DNA is TGTGCCAGCAGCCCCTTCTCGGGACCTAACAATGAGCAGTTCTTC. Translated, this gives CASSPFSGPNNEQFF.